This T cell receptor beta chain was found in a study of cytomegalovirus exposure and HLA in healthy donors. Notes on the study in general: Follow-up analysis found HLA locus-dependent TCR association rates, highest for DRB1 and lowest for HLA-C. Immune exposure information comprised only CMV serostatus. A later analysis showed that HLA-associated TCR beta chains had undergone more clonal expansion than equally common others.

For this clone: Antigen specificity is unknown.

With 4 bases clipped from V and 2 bases from J, the junction kept 4 bases outside the gene matches. The CDR3 covers 15 residues. The germline CDR1 and CDR2 sequences are LNHDA and SQIVND (reference sequence). This PCR relied on a set of 60 Vbeta primers and 13 Jbeta primers. Sequenced by immunoSEQ multiplex PCR; TCRdb stores in-frame clones only, minus some. The repertoire holds 200,000 to 250,000 clones, with around four fifths as singletons. The chain carries TRBV19 and TRBJ2-7; 11 nucleotides line up with TRBD1. The specimen sequenced was PBMCs. The receptor's source is a man aged 45 to 65 in good health and CMV-seronegative. The CDR3 loop reads CASSKRGQGAYEQYF. In nucleotides, the CDR3 is TGTGCCAGTAGTAAGAGGGGACAGGGGGCCTACGAGCAGTACTTC.